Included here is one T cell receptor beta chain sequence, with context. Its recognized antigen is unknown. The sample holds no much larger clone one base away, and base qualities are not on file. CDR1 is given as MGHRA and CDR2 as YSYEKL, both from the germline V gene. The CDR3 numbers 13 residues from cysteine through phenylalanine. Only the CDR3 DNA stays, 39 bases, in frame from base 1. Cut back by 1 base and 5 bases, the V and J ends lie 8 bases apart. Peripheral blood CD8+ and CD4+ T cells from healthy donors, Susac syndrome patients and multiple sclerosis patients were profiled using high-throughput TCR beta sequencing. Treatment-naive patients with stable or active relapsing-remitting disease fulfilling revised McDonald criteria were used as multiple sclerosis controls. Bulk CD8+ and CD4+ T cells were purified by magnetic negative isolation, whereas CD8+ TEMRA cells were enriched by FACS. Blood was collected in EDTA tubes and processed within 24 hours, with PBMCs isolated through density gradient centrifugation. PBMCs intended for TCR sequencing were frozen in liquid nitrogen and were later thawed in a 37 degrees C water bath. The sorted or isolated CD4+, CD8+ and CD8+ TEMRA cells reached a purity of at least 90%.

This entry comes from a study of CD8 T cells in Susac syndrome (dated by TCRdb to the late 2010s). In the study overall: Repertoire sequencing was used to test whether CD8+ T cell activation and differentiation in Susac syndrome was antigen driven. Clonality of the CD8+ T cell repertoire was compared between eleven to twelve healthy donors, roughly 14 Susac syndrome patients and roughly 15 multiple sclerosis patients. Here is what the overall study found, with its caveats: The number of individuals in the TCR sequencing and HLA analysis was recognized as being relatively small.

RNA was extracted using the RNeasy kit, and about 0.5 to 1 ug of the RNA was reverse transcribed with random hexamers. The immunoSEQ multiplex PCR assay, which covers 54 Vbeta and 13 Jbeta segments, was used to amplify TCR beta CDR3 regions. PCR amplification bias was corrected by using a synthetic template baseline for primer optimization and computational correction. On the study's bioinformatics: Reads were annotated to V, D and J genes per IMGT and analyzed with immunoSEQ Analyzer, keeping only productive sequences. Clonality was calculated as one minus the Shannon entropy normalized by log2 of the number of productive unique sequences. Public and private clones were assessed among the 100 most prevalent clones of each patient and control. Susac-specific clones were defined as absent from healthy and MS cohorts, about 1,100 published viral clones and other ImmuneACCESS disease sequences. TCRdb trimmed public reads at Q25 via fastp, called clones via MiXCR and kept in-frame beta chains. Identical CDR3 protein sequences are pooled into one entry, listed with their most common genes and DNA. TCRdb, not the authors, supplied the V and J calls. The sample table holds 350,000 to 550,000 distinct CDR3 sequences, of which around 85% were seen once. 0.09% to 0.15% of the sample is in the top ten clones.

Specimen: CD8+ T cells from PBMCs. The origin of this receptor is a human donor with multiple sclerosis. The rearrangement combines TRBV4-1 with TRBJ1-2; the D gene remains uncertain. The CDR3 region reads CASSQGNQYGYTF. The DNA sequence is TGCGCCAGCAGCCAAGGAAATCAATATGGCTACACCTTC.